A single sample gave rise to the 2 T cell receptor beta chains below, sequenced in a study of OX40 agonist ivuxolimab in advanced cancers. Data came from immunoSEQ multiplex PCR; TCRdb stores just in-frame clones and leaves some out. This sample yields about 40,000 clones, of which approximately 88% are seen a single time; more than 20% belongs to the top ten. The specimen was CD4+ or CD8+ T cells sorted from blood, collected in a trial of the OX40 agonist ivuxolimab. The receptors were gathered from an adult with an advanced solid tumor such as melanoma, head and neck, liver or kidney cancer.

The CDR3, as DNA: TGTGCCAGCAGCCAATTCCCGGGGTCGGGGGACGAGCAGTACTTC. Protein: CASSQFPGSGDEQYF. The chain combines TRBV9 with TRBJ2-7; possible D gene TRBD2, 6 bases. This CDR3 has 15 residues. The germline V gene encodes CDR1 SGDLS and CDR2 YYNGEE. Trimming took off 4 bases at V and 5 bases at J, with 19 bases between the two ends.

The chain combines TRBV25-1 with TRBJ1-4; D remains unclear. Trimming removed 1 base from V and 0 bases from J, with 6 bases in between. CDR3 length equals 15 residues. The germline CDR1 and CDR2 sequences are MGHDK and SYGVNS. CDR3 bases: TGTGCCAGCAGTGAATTGGATACAACTAATGAAAAACTGTTTTTT. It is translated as CASSELDTTNEKLFF.